This T cell receptor beta chain was recovered during a study of T-cell reconstitution after alpha-beta-depleted transplantation in children. The CDR3 contains 15 residues. Germline V gives CDR1 SQVTM, CDR2 ANQGSEA. As concerns this clonotype: At one boundary the junction diverges from the germline segment, which might be a read error.

The TCRbeta library incorporated unique molecular identifiers. TCRdb processed the PCR reads anew with MiXCR; each CDR3 protein has one entry. The profile shows about 370,000 distinct CDR3 sequences, 20% of them singletons. The chain is built from TRBV29-1 and TRBJ2-1, with D perhaps TRBD1 (6 bases). Sequencing was performed on PBMCs from the stem cell graft donor, taken from the stem cell graft. This receptor was taken from a human donor who donated a stem cell graft to a child with acute myeloid leukemia. This CDR3 reads CSVEDPGEEYNGQFF. The CDR3 DNA is TGCAGCGTTGAAGATCCAGGGGAAGAATACAATGGGCAGTTCTTC.